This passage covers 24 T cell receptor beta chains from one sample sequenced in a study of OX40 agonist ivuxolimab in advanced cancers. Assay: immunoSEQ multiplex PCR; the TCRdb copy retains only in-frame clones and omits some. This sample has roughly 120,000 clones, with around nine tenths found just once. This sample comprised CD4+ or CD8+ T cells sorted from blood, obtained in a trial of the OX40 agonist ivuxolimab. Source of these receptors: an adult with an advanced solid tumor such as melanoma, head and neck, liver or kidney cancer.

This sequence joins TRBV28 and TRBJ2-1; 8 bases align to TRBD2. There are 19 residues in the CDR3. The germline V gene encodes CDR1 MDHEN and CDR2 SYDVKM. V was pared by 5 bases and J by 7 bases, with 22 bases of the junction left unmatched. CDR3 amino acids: CASSPGVVAGPLRQNEQFF. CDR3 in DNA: TGTGCCAGCAGTCCCGGGGTAGTAGCGGGACCCCTCAGACAAAATGAGCAGTTCTTC. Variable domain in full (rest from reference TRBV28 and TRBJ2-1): DVKVTQSSRYLVKRTGEKVFLECVQDMDHENMFWYRQDPGLGLRLIYFSYDVKMKEKGDIPEGYSVSREKKERFSLILESASTNQTSMYLCASSPGVVAGPLRQNEQFFGPGTRLTVL.

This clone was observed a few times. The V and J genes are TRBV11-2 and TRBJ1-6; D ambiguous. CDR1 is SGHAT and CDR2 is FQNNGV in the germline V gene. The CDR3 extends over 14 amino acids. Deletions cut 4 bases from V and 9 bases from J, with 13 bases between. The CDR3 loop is CASSSVSGSSPLHF. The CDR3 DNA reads TGTGCCAGCAGCTCCGTTTCGGGGAGTTCACCCCTCCACTTT.

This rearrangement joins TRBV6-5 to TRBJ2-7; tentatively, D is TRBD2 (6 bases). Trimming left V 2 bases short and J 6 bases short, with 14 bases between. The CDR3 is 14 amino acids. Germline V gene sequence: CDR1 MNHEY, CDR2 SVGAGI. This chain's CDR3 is CASSYGGDFIEQYF. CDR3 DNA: TGTGCCAGCAGTTACGGCGGGGACTTCATCGAGCAGTACTTC.

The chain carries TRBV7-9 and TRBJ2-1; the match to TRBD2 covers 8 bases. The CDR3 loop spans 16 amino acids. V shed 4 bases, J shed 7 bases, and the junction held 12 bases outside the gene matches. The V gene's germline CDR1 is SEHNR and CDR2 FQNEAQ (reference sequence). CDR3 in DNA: TGTGCCAGCAGCTCCTCACTAGCGGCCTTAGAGAATGAGCAGTTCTTC. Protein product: CASSSSLAALENEQFF. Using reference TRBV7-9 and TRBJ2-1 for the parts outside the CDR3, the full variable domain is DTGVSQNPRHKITKRGQNVTFRCDPISEHNRLYWYRQTLGQGPEFLTYFQNEAQLEKSRLLSDRFSAERPKGSFSTLEIQRTEQGDSAMYLCASSSSLAALENEQFFGPGTRLTVL.

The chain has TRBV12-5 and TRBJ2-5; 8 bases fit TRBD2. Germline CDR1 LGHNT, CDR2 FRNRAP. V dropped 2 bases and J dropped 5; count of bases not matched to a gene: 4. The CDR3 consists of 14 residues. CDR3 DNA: TGTGCTAGTGGTTTGCGGGGGGGGCTGGAGACCCAGTACTTC. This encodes CASGLRGGLETQYF.

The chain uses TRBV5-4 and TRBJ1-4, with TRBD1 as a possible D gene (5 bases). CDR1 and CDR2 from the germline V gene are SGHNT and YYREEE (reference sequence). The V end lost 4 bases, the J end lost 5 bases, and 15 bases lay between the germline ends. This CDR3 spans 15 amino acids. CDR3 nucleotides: TGTGCCAGCAGCGTTCAGGGTAGTCAGAATGAAAAACTGTTTTTT. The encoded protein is CASSVQGSQNEKLFF.

Here the CDR3 DNA reads TGCGCCAGCACCGGAGGTGTAACGGGCGCAGATACGCAGTATTTT. Translation gives CASTGGVTGADTQYF. The V call is TRBV5-1, the J call TRBJ2-3, with D perhaps matching TRBD2 (5 bases). The CDR3 is 15 residues long. Trimming stripped 6 bases from V and 4 bases from J, with 18 bases between. Germline CDR1 reads SGHRS; CDR2 reads YFSETQ.

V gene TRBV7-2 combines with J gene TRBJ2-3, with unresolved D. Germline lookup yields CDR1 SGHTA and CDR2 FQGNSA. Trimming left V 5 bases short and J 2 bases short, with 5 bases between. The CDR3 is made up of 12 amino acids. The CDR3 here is CASSTITDTQYF. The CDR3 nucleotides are TGTGCCAGCAGCACAATCACAGATACGCAGTATTTT.

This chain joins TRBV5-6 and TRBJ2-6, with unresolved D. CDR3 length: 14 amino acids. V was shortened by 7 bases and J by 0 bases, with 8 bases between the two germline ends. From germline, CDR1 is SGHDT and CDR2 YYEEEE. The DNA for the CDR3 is TGTGCCAGCTGGGGAAGCTCTGGGGCCAACGTCCTGACTTTC. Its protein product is CASWGSSGANVLTF.

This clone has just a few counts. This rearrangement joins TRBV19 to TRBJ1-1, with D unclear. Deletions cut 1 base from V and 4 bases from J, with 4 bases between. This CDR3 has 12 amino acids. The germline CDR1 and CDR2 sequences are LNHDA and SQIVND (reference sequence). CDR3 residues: CASSIGATEAFF. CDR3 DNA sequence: TGTGCCAGTAGTATAGGGGCCACTGAAGCTTTCTTT.

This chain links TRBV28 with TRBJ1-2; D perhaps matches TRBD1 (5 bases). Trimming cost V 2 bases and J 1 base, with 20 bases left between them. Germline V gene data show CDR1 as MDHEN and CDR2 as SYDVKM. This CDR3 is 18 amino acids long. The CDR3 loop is CASSLDALGGSINYGYTF. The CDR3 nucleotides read TGTGCCAGCAGTTTAGACGCCCTTGGGGGGTCTATTAACTATGGCTACACCTTC.

The CDR3 here is CASSHARGDTQYF. The CDR3 bases are TGTGCCAGCAGTCACGCTAGAGGAGATACGCAGTATTTT. The J gene is TRBJ2-3, the V gene TRBV27; D remains ambiguous. Germline V lookup: CDR1 MNHEY, CDR2 SMNVEV (reference sequence). The CDR3 totals 13 residues. V was pared by 5 bases and J by 5 bases, with 11 bases between.

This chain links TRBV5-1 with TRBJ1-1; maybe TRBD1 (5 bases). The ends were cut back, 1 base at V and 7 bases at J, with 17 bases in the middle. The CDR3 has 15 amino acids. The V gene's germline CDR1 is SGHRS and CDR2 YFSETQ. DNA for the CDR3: TGCGCCAGCAGCTTGAGGGGCACAGCTCCTAATGAAGCTTTCTTT. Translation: CASSLRGTAPNEAFF.

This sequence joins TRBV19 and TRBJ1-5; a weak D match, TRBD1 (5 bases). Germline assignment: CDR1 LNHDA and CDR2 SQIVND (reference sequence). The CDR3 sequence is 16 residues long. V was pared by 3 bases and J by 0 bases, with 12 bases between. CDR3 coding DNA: TGTGCCAGTAGTATCAGACAGCGCTATAGCAATCAGCCCCAGCATTTT. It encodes CASSIRQRYSNQPQHF.

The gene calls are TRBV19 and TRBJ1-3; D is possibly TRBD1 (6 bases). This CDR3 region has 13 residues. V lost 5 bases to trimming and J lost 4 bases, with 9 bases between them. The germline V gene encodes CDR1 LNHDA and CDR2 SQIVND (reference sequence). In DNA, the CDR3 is TGTGCCAGTAGTGGGACAATGGGAAACACCATATATTTT. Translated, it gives CASSGTMGNTIYF.

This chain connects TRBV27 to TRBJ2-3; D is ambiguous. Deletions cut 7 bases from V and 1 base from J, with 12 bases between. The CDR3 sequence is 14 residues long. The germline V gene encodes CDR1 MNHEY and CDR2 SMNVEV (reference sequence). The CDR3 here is CASTPGQRTDTQYF. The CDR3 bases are TGTGCCAGCACCCCCGGGCAGCGCACAGATACGCAGTATTTT.

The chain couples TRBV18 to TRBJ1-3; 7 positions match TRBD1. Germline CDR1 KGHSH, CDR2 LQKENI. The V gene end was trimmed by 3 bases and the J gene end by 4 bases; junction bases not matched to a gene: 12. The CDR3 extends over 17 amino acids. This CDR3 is CASSPQTSTGVGNTIYF. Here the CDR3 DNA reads TGTGCCAGCTCACCGCAGACTTCTACAGGGGTCGGAAACACCATATATTTT.

In DNA form, the CDR3 reads TGTGCCAGCAGCCCTGCAGCGGACTATGGCTACACCTTC. Residues: CASSPAADYGYTF. The chain is built from TRBV11-2 and TRBJ1-2; no reliable D call. Trimming cost V 5 bases and J 3 bases, with 10 bases left between them. The CDR3 sequence is 13 residues long. In germline, CDR1 is SGHAT, CDR2 FQNNGV. The entire variable domain, with the rest obtained from reference TRBV11-2 and TRBJ1-2, is as follows: EAGVAQSPRYKIIEKRQSVAFWCNPISGHATLYWYQQILGQGPKLLIQFQNNGVVDDSQLPKDRFSAERLKGVDSTLKIQPAKLEDSAVYLCASSPAADYGYTFGSGTRLTVV.

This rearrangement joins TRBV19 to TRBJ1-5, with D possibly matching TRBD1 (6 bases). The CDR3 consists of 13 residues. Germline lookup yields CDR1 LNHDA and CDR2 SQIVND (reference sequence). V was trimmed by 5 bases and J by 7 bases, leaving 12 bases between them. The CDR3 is CASSSDRSQPQHF. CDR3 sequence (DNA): TGTGCCAGTAGTTCTGACAGGTCCCAGCCCCAGCATTTT. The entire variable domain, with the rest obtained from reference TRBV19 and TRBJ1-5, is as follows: DGGITQSPKYLFRKEGQNVTLSCEQNLNHDAMYWYRQDPGQGLRLIYYSQIVNDFQKGDIAEGYSVSREKKESFPLTVTSAQKNPTAFYLCASSSDRSQPQHFGDGTRLSIL.

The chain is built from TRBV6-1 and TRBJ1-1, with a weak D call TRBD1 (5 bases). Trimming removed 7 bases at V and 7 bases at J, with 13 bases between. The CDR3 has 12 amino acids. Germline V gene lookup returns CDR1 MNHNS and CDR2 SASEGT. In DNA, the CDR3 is TGTGCCAGCACCATCAGGGTGGATGAAGCTTTCTTT. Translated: CASTIRVDEAFF.

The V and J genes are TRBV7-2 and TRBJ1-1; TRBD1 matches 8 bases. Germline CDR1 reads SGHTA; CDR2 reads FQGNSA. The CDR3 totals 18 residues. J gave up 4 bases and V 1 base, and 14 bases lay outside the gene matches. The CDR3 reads CASSLVHSSGGAVTEAFF. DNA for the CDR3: TGTGCCAGCAGCTTAGTCCATTCGTCAGGGGGCGCCGTCACTGAAGCTTTCTTT.

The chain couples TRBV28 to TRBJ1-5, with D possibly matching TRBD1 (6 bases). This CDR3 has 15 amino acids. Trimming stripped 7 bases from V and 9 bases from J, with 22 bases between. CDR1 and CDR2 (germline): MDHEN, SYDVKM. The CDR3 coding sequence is TGTGCCAGCACCGCTCCGAGGGGGGAGTTTGGGCCCCAGCATTTT. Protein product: CASTAPRGEFGPQHF.

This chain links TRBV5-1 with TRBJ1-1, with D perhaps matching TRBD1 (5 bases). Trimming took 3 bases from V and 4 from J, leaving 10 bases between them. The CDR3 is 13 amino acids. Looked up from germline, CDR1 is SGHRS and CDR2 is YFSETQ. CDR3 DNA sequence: TGCGCCAGCAGCTCGACGGGGGGCACTGAAGCTTTCTTT. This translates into CASSSTGGTEAFF.

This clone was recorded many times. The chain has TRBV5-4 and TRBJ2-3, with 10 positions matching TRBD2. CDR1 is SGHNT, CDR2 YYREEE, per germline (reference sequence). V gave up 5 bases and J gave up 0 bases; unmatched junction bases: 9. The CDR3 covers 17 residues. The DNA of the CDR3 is TGTGCCAGCAGTTTCGAAAGCGGGGGGGAAAGCACAGATACGCAGTATTTT. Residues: CASSFESGGESTDTQYF.